This TCR beta chain was identified in a study of blood T cell repertoires in COVID-19. V was pared by 1 base and J by 2 bases, with 10 bases between. CDR3 length: 15 amino acids. The V gene's germline CDR1 is MGHRA and CDR2 YSYEKL. TCRdb's copy holds only in-frame clones and misses some; the assay was immunoSEQ multiplex PCR. Altogether a few hundred thousand clones are present, approximately 80% being singletons, with the ten largest covering 5%. The chain combines TRBV4-1 with TRBJ2-3; D is unclear. The source is a man aged 40-49 years who had been exposed to COVID-19. The sample consisted of PBMCs or T cells enriched from blood (not recorded which). CDR3 coding DNA: TGCGCCAGCAGCCAAGCGCGGTTTCCCACAGATACGCAGTATTTT. It translates to CASSQARFPTDTQYF.